Listed here are 9 T cell receptor beta chains from one sample, sequenced in a study of shared clonotypes between healthy human individuals. Sequencing was performed with immunoSEQ multiplex PCR; in TCRdb, only in-frame clones are kept and a portion is missing. The sample gives more than 2 million clones, more than 90% of which show up once; approximately 0.13% is in the top ten. Sequenced material: naive CD4+ T cells sorted from blood. Subset specified: CD45RA+ positively selected. These receptors all come from a man between 18 and 35 years old in good health.

The chain couples TRBV27 to TRBJ2-3; 13 positions agree with TRBD2. Germline loops: CDR1 MNHEY, CDR2 SMNVEV (reference sequence). The CDR3 is 19 amino acids. V was pared by 6 bases and J by 0 bases, with 12 bases of the junction left unmatched. CDR3 nucleotides: TGTGCCAGCAGCCGACCGGGACTAGCGGGGCTTACTAGCACAGATACGCAGTATTTT. Translation: CASSRPGLAGLTSTDTQYF.

This clone was counted a few times. The V and J genes are TRBV7-8 and TRBJ1-6, with D possibly matching TRBD1 (5 bases). The CDR3 totals 13 residues. CDR1 and CDR2 (germline): SGHVS, FQNEAQ. V was cut by 3 bases and J by 12 bases, with 12 bases left in between. The CDR3 loop is CASSLTEWGPLHF. The CDR3 bases are TGTGCCAGCAGCTTGACAGAATGGGGACCCCTCCACTTT.

The chain recombines TRBV5-6 with TRBJ1-3; 7 nucleotides align to TRBD1. The trim removed 1 base at V and 4 bases at J, leaving 8 bases unmatched. The length of the CDR3 is 16 residues. Per the germline V gene, CDR1 is SGHDT and CDR2 is YYEEEE. CDR3 in DNA: TGTGCCAGCAGCTTGATCGGCAGGGGGAAAGGAAACACCATATATTTT. Its translation: CASSLIGRGKGNTIYF. The full variable domain, completed using reference TRBV5-6 and TRBJ1-3, is DAGVTQSPTHLIKTRGQQVTLRCSPKSGHDTVSWYQQALGQGPQFIFQYYEEEERQRGNFPDRFSGHQFPNYSSELNVNALLLGDSALYLCASSLIGRGKGNTIYFGEGSWLTVV.

This clone occurred once. The rearrangement uses TRBV5-1 and TRBJ2-4; D unresolved. The CDR3 contains 12 residues. The V and J ends lost 1 base and 8 bases respectively, with 7 bases between them. CDR1 is SGHRS and CDR2 is YFSETQ in the germline V gene. The CDR3 coding sequence is TGCGCCAGCAGCTTGAATGAGGACATTCAGTACTTC. This sequence encodes CASSLNEDIQYF. The variable domain in full, completed from reference TRBV5-1 and TRBJ2-4, reads KAGVTQTPRYLIKTRGQQVTLSCSPISGHRSVSWYQQTPGQGLQFLFEYFSETQRNKGNFPGRFSGRQFSNSRSEMNVSTLELGDSALYLCASSLNEDIQYFGAGTRLSVL.

The chain joins TRBV29-1 to TRBJ2-7; no clear D. Germline V gene sequence: CDR1 SQVTM, CDR2 ANQGSEA. The CDR3 spans 13 residues. V was trimmed by 5 bases and J by 4 bases, leaving 15 bases between them. The CDR3 DNA follows: TGCAGCGTTTACCCCGGGCCATCATACGAGCAGTACTTC. The encoded protein is CSVYPGPSYEQYF.

The rearrangement links TRBV28 to TRBJ2-7; weak D call: TRBD2 (7 bases). V dropped 0 bases and J dropped 6 bases, with 15 bases sitting between them. The CDR3 extends over 15 amino acids. Germline V gene sequence: CDR1 MDHEN, CDR2 SYDVKM. CDR3 region: CASSLWSGGASEQYF. The CDR3 region has the DNA TGTGCCAGCAGTTTATGGAGTGGGGGGGCCTCCGAGCAGTACTTC.

CDR3 in amino acids: CASSPDWSSGNTIYF. CDR3 coding DNA: TGTGCCAGCAGCCCGGACTGGAGCTCTGGAAACACCATATATTTT. J is TRBJ1-3 and V is TRBV5-4; no reliable D call. Trimming removed 4 bases at V and 0 bases at J, with 11 bases between. Germline CDR1 reads SGHNT; CDR2 reads YYREEE (reference sequence). The CDR3 loop spans 15 amino acids. Filled out from reference TRBV5-4 and TRBJ1-3, the complete variable domain reads ETGVTQSPTHLIKTRGQQVTLRCSSQSGHNTVSWYQQALGQGPQFIFQYYREEENGRGNFPPRFSGLQFPNYSSELNVNALELDDSALYLCASSPDWSSGNTIYFGEGSWLTVV.

This chain uses TRBV5-1 with TRBJ2-7; TRBD1 matches at 12 bases. Trimming removed 0 bases from V and 5 bases from J; junction bases left unmatched: 3. The CDR3 loop spans 15 amino acids. Germline CDR1 SGHRS, CDR2 YFSETQ. CDR3 sequence (DNA): TGCGCCAGCAGCTTGGGCGGGACAGGGGGCGACGAGCAGTACTTC. Its protein product is CASSLGGTGGDEQYF.

This clone has a single count. The chain recombines TRBV30 with TRBJ2-2; D call uncertain. Trimming stripped 3 bases from V and 3 bases from J, with 8 bases between. Germline assignment: CDR1 GTSNPN and CDR2 SVGIG (reference sequence). The CDR3 is made up of 13 amino acids. The DNA of the CDR3 is TGTGCCTGGAGCGGCCGGTACACCGGGGAGCTGTTTTTT. Translation: CAWSGRYTGELFF.